A selection of T cell receptor beta chains follows, all from one sample in a study of somatic mutations in cytotoxic T cells in rheumatoid arthritis. Repertoires were generated with immunoSEQ multiplex PCR, while TCRdb's copy carries only in-frame clones and drops some. Here the sample spans about 14,000 clones, about 93% being singletons. Sequenced material: CD4+ T cells sorted from blood. The receptors come from a man aged 65 to 85 with rheumatoid arthritis. CDR3s include the opening cysteine and the closing phenylalanine or tryptophan. Each record gives: J gene, V gene, CDR3 protein.

TRBJ1-1	TRBV14	CASSHRANTEAFF
TRBJ1-5	TRBV5-6	CASSLGGTGDNQPQHF
TRBJ2-1	TRBV28	CASSLPQDRAVGFF
TRBJ2-6	TRBV6-5	CASRVQGTGANVLTF
TRBJ2-1	TRBV28	CASSSTTHDSSYNEQFF
TRBJ1-1	TRBV5-1	CASSLAAGTGTFNTEAFF
TRBJ2-7	TRBV19	CASSPVAGAYEQYF
TRBJ2-6	TRBV29-1	CSVLDPGTGESGANVLTF
TRBJ1-4	TRBV7-9	CASSLPGTANEKLFF
TRBJ1-6	TRBV7-9	CASSSLSGSNNSPLHF
TRBJ1-1	TRBV5-1	CASSRTGGHTEAFF
TRBJ2-7	TRBV29-1	CSVVRDSSYYEQYF
TRBJ2-4	TRBV4-1	CASSQGASGFVLAKNIQYF
TRBJ2-3	TRBV27	CASSKGNTQYF
TRBJ1-1	TRBV19	CASSPWDRAMGAFF
TRBJ2-3	TRBV7-9	CASRPQGADTQYF
TRBJ2-1	TRBV9	CASSVAALAGNEQFF
TRBJ1-5	TRBV6-1	CASTLGQAQHF
TRBJ2-3	TRBV10-1	CASRERSPDTQYF
TRBJ2-1	TRBV5-1	CASSPAGETYNEQFF
TRBJ2-3	TRBV6-1	CASSGSRGGADTQYF
TRBJ1-1	TRBV9	CASSPPGTGGHTEAFF
TRBJ2-3	TRBV18	CASSPSGDSTDTQYF
TRBJ2-5	TRBV7-3	CASSLLQGETQYF
TRBJ2-1	TRBV5-5	CASSPTGDSYNEQFF
TRBJ2-1	TRBV2	CASNERELYNEQFF
TRBJ2-1	TRBV29-1	CSLNRDRENEQFF
TRBJ2-6	TRBV15	CATSRATGANVLTF
TRBJ2-6	TRBV21-1	CASRGQGAVRGANVLTF
TRBJ2-1	TRBV7-9	CASSPVSGIEQFF
TRBJ2-1	TRBV5-1	CASTTDSSSYNEQFF
TRBJ1-5	TRBV23-1	CASSQSGGGESQPQHF